This passage covers 24 T cell receptor beta chains from one sample sequenced in a study of T-cell memory formation after mild COVID-19. MiXCR was run by TCRdb on the 5' RACE reads, yielding one entry per CDR3 protein. The table lists fewer than 600,000 distinct CDR3 sequences, approximately 21% of them singletons, with about 8.2% in the top ten. The specimen was PBMCs or a T cell subset sorted from them (not recorded which). The receptors derive from an adult woman who had mild COVID-19 (a few samples of this study predate the infection). Cell type and time point are not known.

J is TRBJ2-1 and V is TRBV7-2; D is uncertain. CDR1 SGHTA and CDR2 FQGNSA come from the germline V gene. CDR3 length equals 12 residues. The V end lost 5 bases, the J end lost 5 bases, and 7 bases lay between the germline ends. The CDR3 loop reads CASSPDNNEQFF. CDR3 DNA sequence: TGTGCCAGCAGCCCCGATAACAATGAGCAGTTCTTC.

The V gene is TRBV7-6, the J gene TRBJ2-1; D may be TRBD2 (5 bases). The V end lost 5 bases, the J end lost 9 bases, and 23 bases lay between the germline ends. Per the germline V gene, CDR1 is SGHVS and CDR2 is FNYEAQ. There are 16 residues in the CDR3. The CDR3 DNA follows: TGTGCCAGCAGCGGTAGGCCCCCGAGGGAACCGGGTGAGCAGTTCTTC. Its translation is CASSGRPPREPGEQFF.

This chain joins TRBV20-1 and TRBJ2-7, with D perhaps matching TRBD2 (5 bases). V was trimmed by 3 bases and J by 0 bases, leaving 12 bases between them. The CDR3 length is 14 residues. CDR1 is DFQATT, CDR2 SNEGSKA, per germline (reference sequence). In DNA form, the CDR3 reads TGCAGTGCTAGTGGAGCGGCGTTCTCCTACGAGCAGTACTTC. It encodes CSASGAAFSYEQYF.

The chain employs TRBV20-1 and TRBJ2-7, with 8 bases matching TRBD1. Unmatched junction bases numbered 5, after V lost 1 base and J lost 3 bases. CDR1 DFQATT and CDR2 SNEGSKA come from the germline V gene (reference sequence). This CDR3 contains 14 residues. This CDR3 reads CSARVTGALYEQYF. In DNA form, the CDR3 reads TGCAGTGCTAGAGTGACAGGGGCCCTCTACGAGCAGTACTTC.

This clonotype has only a few counts. The chain is built from TRBV7-2 and TRBJ1-5, with D possibly TRBD1 on 5 matching bases. Germline values: CDR1 SGHTA, CDR2 FQGNSA. Trimming took off 3 bases at V and 4 bases at J, with 22 bases between the two ends. The CDR3 has 18 amino acids. Here the CDR3 DNA reads TGTGCCAGCAGCTTTAAGGTACTAGGGGCTGGAGGGAATCAGCCCCAGCATTTT. Amino acids: CASSFKVLGAGGNQPQHF.

This sequence joins TRBV6-5 and TRBJ2-1; the D gene is possibly TRBD2 (7 bases). There are 17 residues in the CDR3. V was cut by 3 bases and J by 0 bases, with 15 bases left in between. Germline V gene sequence: CDR1 MNHEY, CDR2 SVGAGI. CDR3 in DNA: TGTGCCAGCAGTTATTCCCGCGGGGGCCGCTCCTACAATGAGCAGTTCTTC. Translating it yields CASSYSRGGRSYNEQFF.

This chain links TRBV6-2 or TRBV6-3 with TRBJ2-2, with TRBD1 matching over 7 bases. CDR3 length: 16 amino acids. The V gene end was trimmed by 6 bases and the J gene end by 0 bases; junction bases not matched to a gene: 7. Germline V gene data show CDR1 as MNHEY and CDR2 as SVGEGT. For the CDR3, the DNA is TGTGCCAGCAGACCCCCCGGGACAGCGAACACCGGGGAGCTGTTTTTT. This translates into CASRPPGTANTGELFF.

The table lists this clonotype with a few counts. V usage is TRBV20-1 and J usage is TRBJ1-2; D gene unclear. The CDR3 consists of 17 residues. Per the germline V gene, CDR1 is DFQATT and CDR2 is SNEGSKA (reference sequence). The ends were cut back, 6 bases at V and 0 bases at J, with 23 bases in the middle. CDR3 region: CSATVPEPVPTNYGYTF. The CDR3, as DNA: TGCAGTGCCACAGTCCCGGAACCGGTGCCGACTAACTATGGCTACACCTTC.

This clonotype was observed a handful of times. The chain joins TRBV5-1 to TRBJ1-1, with D hard to call. V shed 3 bases and J shed 1 base, with 10 bases lying between them. The CDR3 consists of 14 residues. CDR1 is SGHRS, CDR2 YFSETQ, per germline. The CDR3 region is CASSSAAGNTEAFF. The DNA for the CDR3 is TGCGCCAGCAGCTCCGCGGCAGGGAACACTGAAGCTTTCTTT.

The chain couples TRBV18 to TRBJ1-2, with TRBD1 identical over 7 bases. Germline CDR1 KGHSH, CDR2 LQKENI. The CDR3 is 15 residues long. Losses at the gene ends were 6 bases for V and 0 bases for J; bases not matched to a gene: 7. CDR3 coding DNA: TGTGCCAGCTCTCAGGACAGGACTCCTAACTATGGCTACACCTTC. Protein sequence: CASSQDRTPNYGYTF.

The J gene is TRBJ2-7, the V gene TRBV12-3 or TRBV12-4, with 7 nucleotides matching TRBD1. J was trimmed by 0 bases and V by 6 bases; bases with no gene match: 8. This CDR3 is built from 15 residues. DNA for the CDR3: TGTGCCAGCAGAGAGGGGGCGATAAGCTCCTACGAGCAGTACTTC. This codes for CASREGAISSYEQYF.

This clonotype was picked up one time. The chain recombines TRBV5-5 with TRBJ2-5; no firm D call. V lost 4 bases and J 5 bases, leaving 12 bases between the germline ends. Germline V CDR1 and CDR2: SGHKS, YYEKEE (reference sequence). The CDR3 length is 13 residues. This CDR3 is CASSMGPAETQYF. In nucleotides, the CDR3 is TGTGCCAGCAGCATGGGCCCGGCGGAGACCCAGTACTTC.

Here the CDR3 DNA reads TGCAGTGCTAGAGGGTGGAGCGCGAGCTCCTACAATGAGCAGTTCTTC. It codes for CSARGWSASSYNEQFF. This rearrangement joins TRBV20-1 to TRBJ2-1, with unresolved D. V dropped 1 base and J dropped 0 bases, with 13 bases sitting between them. This CDR3 has 16 residues. Germline-derived CDR1 and CDR2 are DFQATT and SNEGSKA (reference sequence).

The CDR3 nucleotides are TGTGCCAGCATCCCAAGGATCAAGGGACGGAGAGAGACCCAGTACTTC. Its protein product is CASIPRIKGRRETQYF. The V gene is TRBV5-6, the J gene TRBJ2-5; D is possibly TRBD1 or TRBD2 (5 bases each). Trimming left V 6 bases short and J 4 bases short, with 22 bases between. Per germline, CDR1 SGHDT and CDR2 YYEEEE. This CDR3 spans 16 amino acids.

This clonotype showed up just a few times. This chain joins TRBV25-1 and TRBJ2-3, with D perhaps matching TRBD2 (6 bases). In germline, CDR1 is MGHDK, CDR2 SYGVNS. The CDR3 sequence is 11 residues long. The germline V and J ends were trimmed by 4 bases and 8 bases, with 7 bases remaining between them. The CDR3 loop is CASSVSGTQYF. The CDR3 DNA reads TGTGCCAGCAGTGTTAGCGGTACGCAGTATTTT.

A few counts support this clonotype. The chain couples TRBV29-1 to TRBJ2-1; D is unresolved. CDR1 and CDR2 from the germline V gene are SQVTM and ANQGSEA. The germline V and J ends were trimmed by 5 bases and 3 bases, with 14 bases remaining between them. This CDR3 is 14 amino acids long. CDR3 residues: CSVLSLYGYNEQFF. The CDR3 DNA follows: TGCAGCGTTTTATCCCTCTATGGCTACAATGAGCAGTTCTTC.

This clonotype was seen a handful of times. The CDR3 coding sequence is TGTGCCTGGAGAGCACAGGTCCTTCGGGCGGATACGCAGTATTTT. Translated: CAWRAQVLRADTQYF. The chain has TRBV30 and TRBJ2-3; tentative D call: TRBD1 (5 bases). The V gene's germline CDR1 is GTSNPN and CDR2 SVGIG (reference sequence). CDR3 length: 15 amino acids. V shed 3 bases and J shed 6 bases, with 19 bases lying between them.

The V call is TRBV5-1, the J call TRBJ1-6; maybe TRBD1 (6 bases). Germline-derived CDR1 and CDR2 are SGHRS and YFSETQ. CDR3 length: 14 residues. Trimming removed 0 bases from V and 7 bases from J, with 8 bases in between. The CDR3 nucleotides read TGCGCCAGCAGCTTGGCAGGGGTAAATTCACCCCTCCACTTT. Translated, it gives CASSLAGVNSPLHF. Variable domain in full (rest from reference TRBV5-1 and TRBJ1-6): KAGVTQTPRYLIKTRGQQVTLSCSPISGHRSVSWYQQTPGQGLQFLFEYFSETQRNKGNFPGRFSGRQFSNSRSEMNVSTLELGDSALYLCASSLAGVNSPLHFGNGTRLTVT.

The V and J genes are TRBV7-9 and TRBJ2-3; D unclear. From germline, CDR1 is SEHNR and CDR2 FQNEAQ (reference sequence). This CDR3 spans 19 amino acids. Deletions cut 5 bases from V and 0 bases from J, with 24 bases between. CDR3 sequence reads: CASSLSRASHITSTDTQYF. The CDR3 nucleotides read TGTGCCAGCAGCCTCTCTAGGGCTTCCCACATCACTAGCACAGATACGCAGTATTTT.

This CDR3 reads CASSKTGRGYTF. The DNA for the CDR3 is TGTGCCAGCAGTAAAACAGGTCGGGGCTACACCTTC. The rearrangement links TRBV2 to TRBJ1-2, with a tentative D call TRBD1 (5 bases). V was clipped by 5 bases and J by 8 bases, with 12 bases between them. Per the germline V gene, CDR1 is SNHLY and CDR2 is FYNNEI. The CDR3 runs 12 residues.

This clonotype was seen more than once but under ten times. The V gene is TRBV5-1, the J gene TRBJ2-1; maybe TRBD1 (5 bases). CDR3 size: 15 residues. Trimming took 2 bases from V and 6 from J, leaving 15 bases between them. CDR1 and CDR2 from the germline V gene are SGHRS and YFSETQ. The CDR3 DNA reads as TGCGCCAGCAGCTTTACAGGTTATCTGCCCAATGAGCAGTTCTTC. It encodes CASSFTGYLPNEQFF.

This chain links TRBV28 with TRBJ2-1; D may be TRBD1 (5 bases). Trimming took 2 bases from V and 5 from J, leaving 10 bases between them. The germline CDR1 and CDR2 sequences are MDHEN and SYDVKM. The CDR3 is 14 residues long. In nucleotides, the CDR3 is TGTGCCAGCAGTTTAAGGGGCAGAGACAATGAGCAGTTCTTC. Translating gives CASSLRGRDNEQFF.

The V and J genes are TRBV6-5 and TRBJ1-1, with D perhaps TRBD1 (5 bases). The length of the CDR3 is 17 residues. Trimming stripped 2 bases from V and 0 bases from J, with 16 bases between. Germline lookup yields CDR1 MNHEY and CDR2 SVGAGI. The CDR3 is CASSYGFIQVMNTEAFF. For the CDR3, the DNA is TGTGCCAGCAGTTACGGATTCATACAGGTCATGAACACTGAAGCTTTCTTT.

This chain joins TRBV5-4 and TRBJ1-2, with TRBD1 identical over 8 bases. The CDR3 spans 15 residues. CDR1 SGHNT and CDR2 YYREEE come from the germline V gene (reference sequence). Unmatched junction bases numbered 7, after V lost 3 bases and J lost 3 bases. The CDR3 nucleotides read TGTGCCAGCAGCTCCGGGGACAGGTACTACTATGGCTACACCTTC. It codes for CASSSGDRYYYGYTF.